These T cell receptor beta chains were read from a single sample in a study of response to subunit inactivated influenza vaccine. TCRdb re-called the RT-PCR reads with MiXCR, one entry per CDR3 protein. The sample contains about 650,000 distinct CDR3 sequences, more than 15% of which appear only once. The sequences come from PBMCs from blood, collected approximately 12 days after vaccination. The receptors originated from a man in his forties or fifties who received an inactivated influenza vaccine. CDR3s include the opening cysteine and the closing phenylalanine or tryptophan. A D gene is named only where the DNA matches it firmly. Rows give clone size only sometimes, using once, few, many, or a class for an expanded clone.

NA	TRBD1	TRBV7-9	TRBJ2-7	TGTGCCAGCAGCTCGATTAAACCGGGACAGCTCTACGAGCAGTACTTC	CASSSIKPGQLYEQYF
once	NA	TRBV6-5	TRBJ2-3	TGTGCCAGCAGTTACCGACGACAGAGCACAGATACGCAGTATTTT	CASSYRRQSTDTQYF
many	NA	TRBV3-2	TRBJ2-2	TGTGCCAGCAGCCATTCCGGGACAGGGAACACCGGGGAGCTGTTTTTT	CASSHSGTGNTGELFF
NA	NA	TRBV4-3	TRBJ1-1	TGCGCCAGCAGCCAAGATGGGTCAGGCCAGGCCCCTGAAGCTTTCTTT	CASSQDGSGQAPEAFF
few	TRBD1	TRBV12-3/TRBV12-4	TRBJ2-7	TGTGCCAGCAGTCCTCGGGGACAGATAAATTACGAGCAGTACTTC	CASSPRGQINYEQYF
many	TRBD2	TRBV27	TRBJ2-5	TGTGCCAGCAGTTCGTTAACTAGCGGCCAAGAGACCCAGTACTTC	CASSSLTSGQETQYF
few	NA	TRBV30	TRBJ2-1	TGTGCCTGGAGTGTATATAGTGAGCAGTTCTTC	CAWSVYSEQFF
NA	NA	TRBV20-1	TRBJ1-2	TGCAGTGCTCCCAGTCCCGACTATGGCTACACCTTC	CSAPSPDYGYTF
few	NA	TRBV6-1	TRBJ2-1	TGTGCCAGCAGCCTAACCGGGACATCCCACTACAATGAGCAGTTCTTC	CASSLTGTSHYNEQFF
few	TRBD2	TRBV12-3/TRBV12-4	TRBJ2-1	TGTGCCAGCAGTTTAAGCGGGGGGGCCGGCCCCAATGAGCAGTTCTTC	CASSLSGGAGPNEQFF
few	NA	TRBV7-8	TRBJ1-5	TGTGCCAGCAGCTTATTAGGGGGGATGATATGGCCCCAGCATTTT	CASSLLGGMIWPQHF
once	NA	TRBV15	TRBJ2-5	TGTGCCACCAGCGTCGGAGGGGAGATCCAGTACTTC	CATSVGGEIQYF
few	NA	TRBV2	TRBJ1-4	TGTGCCAGCTACCGGGGCACAGGACGGACAAGACTGTTTTTT	CASYRGTGRTRLFF
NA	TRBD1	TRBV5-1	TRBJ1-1	TGCGCCAGCAGCCGGGACAGGGCTGAGAACACTGAAGCTTTCTTT	CASSRDRAENTEAFF
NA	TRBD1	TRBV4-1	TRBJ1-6	TGCGCCAGCAGCCCCCAGGGGGACCTGAGGGGTTATTCACCCCTCCACTTT	CASSPQGDLRGYSPLHF
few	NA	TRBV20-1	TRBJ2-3	TGCAGTGCTAGATTGCAGGGAGTCGTCGCAGATACGCAGTATTTT	CSARLQGVVADTQYF
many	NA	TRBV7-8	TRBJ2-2	TGTGCCAGCAGCTTAGTAGGGATTTCCACCGGGGAGCTGTTTTTT	CASSLVGISTGELFF
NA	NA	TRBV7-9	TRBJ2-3	TGTGCCAGCAGCTTCCCCCCGTCCGCGATAAACACAGATACGCAGTATTTT	CASSFPPSAINTDTQYF
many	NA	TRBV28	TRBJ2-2	TGTGCCAGCAGTTTAACGGGGGGCGCGGCCGGGGAGCTGTTTTTT	CASSLTGGAAGELFF
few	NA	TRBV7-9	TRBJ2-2	TGTGCCAGCAGTGCTGCCGGTGGGGAGCTGTTTTTT	CASSAAGGELFF
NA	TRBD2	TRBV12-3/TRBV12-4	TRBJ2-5	TGTGCCAGCAGTTCGATAGCGGGGGGCCAGACCCAGTACTTC	CASSSIAGGQTQYF
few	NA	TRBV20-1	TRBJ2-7	TGCAGTGCTAGAGAACTAGATGGGGTAGGGGAGCAGTACTTC	CSARELDGVGEQYF
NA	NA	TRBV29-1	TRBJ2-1	TGCAGCGTTGAAGTACTCGACGCCTACAATGAGCAGTTCTTC	CSVEVLDAYNEQFF
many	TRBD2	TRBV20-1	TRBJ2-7	TGCAGTGCCAGGGAGGTAGCGGGAGCACACGAGCAGTACTTC	CSAREVAGAHEQYF
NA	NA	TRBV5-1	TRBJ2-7	TGCGCCAGCAGCCCAGCCTCCGGGCCGGCGCGGGAGCAGTACTTC	CASSPASGPAREQYF
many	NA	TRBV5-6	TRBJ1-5	TGTGCCAGCAGCTTGACGCGGGGATTCAATCAGCCCCAGCATTTT	CASSLTRGFNQPQHF
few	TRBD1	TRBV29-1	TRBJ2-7	TGCAGCGTAGAGCTGGACAGGGGTTCCTACGAGCAGTACTTC	CSVELDRGSYEQYF
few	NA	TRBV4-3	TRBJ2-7	TGCGCCAGCAGCCAAGATGGTGACAGGCCTGGGGGGGAGCAGTACTTC	CASSQDGDRPGGEQYF